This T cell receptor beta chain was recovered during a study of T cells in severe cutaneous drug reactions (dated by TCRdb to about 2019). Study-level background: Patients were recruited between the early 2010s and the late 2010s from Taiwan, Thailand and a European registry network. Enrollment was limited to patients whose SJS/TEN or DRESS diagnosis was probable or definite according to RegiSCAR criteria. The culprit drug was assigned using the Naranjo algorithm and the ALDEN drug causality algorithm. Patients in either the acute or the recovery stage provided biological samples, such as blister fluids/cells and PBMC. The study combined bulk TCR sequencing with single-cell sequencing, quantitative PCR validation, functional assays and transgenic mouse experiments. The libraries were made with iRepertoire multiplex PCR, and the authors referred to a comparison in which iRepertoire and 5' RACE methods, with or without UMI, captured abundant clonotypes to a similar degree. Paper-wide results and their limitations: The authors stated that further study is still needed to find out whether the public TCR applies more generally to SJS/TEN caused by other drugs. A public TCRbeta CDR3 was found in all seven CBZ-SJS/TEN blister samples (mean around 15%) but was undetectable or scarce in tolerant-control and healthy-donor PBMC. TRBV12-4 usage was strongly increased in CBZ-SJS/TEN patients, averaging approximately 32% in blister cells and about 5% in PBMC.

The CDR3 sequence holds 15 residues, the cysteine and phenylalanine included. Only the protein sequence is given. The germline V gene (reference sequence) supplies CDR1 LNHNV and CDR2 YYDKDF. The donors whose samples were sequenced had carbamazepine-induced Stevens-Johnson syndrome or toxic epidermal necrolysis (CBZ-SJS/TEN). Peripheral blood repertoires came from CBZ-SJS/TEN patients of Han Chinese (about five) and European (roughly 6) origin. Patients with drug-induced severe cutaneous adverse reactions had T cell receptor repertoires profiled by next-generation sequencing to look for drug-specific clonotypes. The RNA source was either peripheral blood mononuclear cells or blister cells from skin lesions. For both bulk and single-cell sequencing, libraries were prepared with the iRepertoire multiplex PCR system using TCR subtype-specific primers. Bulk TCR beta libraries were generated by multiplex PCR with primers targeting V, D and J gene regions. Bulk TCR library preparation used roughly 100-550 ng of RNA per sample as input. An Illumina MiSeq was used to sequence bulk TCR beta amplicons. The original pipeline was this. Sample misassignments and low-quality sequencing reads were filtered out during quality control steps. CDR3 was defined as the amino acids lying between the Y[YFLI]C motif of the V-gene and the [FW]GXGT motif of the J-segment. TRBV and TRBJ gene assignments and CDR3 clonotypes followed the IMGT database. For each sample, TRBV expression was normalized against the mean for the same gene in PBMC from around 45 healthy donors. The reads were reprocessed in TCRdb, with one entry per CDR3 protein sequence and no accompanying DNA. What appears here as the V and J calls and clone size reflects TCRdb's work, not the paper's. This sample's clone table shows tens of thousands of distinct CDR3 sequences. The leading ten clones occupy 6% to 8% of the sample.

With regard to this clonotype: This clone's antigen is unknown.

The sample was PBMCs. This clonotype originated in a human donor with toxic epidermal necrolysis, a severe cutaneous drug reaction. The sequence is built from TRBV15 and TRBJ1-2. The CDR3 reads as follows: CATSSGDTDSYGYTF.